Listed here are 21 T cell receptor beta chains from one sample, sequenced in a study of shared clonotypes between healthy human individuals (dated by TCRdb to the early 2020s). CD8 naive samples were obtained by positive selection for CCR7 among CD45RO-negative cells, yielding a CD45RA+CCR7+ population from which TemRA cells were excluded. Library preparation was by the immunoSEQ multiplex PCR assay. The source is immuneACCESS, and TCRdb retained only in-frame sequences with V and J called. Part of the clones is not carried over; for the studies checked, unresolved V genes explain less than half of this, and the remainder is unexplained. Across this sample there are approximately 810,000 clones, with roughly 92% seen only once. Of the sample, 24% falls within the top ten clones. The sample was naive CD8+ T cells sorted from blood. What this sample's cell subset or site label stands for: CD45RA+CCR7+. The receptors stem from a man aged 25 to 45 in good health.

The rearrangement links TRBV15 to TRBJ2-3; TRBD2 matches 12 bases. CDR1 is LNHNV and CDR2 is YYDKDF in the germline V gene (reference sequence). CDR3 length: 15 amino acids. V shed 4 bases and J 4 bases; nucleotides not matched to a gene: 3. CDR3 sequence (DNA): TGTGCCACCAGCAAACTAGCGGGAGGATCAGATACGCAGTATTTT. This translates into CATSKLAGGSDTQYF.

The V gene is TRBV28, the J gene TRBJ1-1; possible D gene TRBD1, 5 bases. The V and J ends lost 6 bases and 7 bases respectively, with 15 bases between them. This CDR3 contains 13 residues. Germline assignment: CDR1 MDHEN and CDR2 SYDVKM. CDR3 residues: CASRIWGGSEAFF. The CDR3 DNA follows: TGTGCCAGCAGAATCTGGGGGGGGAGTGAAGCTTTCTTT.

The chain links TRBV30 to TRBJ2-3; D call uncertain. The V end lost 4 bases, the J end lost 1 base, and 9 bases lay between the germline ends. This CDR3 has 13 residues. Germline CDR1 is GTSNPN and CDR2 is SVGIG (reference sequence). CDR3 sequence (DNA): TGTGCCTGGACAGGATCGGGCACAGATACGCAGTATTTT. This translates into CAWTGSGTDTQYF.

The chain's CDR3 is CASSFGTSIAYEQYF. The CDR3 nucleotides are TGTGCCAGCAGCTTCGGGACTAGCATAGCCTACGAGCAGTACTTC. The V call is TRBV7-8, the J call TRBJ2-7; TRBD2 aligns across 9 bases. The germline CDR1 and CDR2 sequences are SGHVS and FQNEAQ. V dropped 3 bases and J dropped 2; count of bases not matched to a gene: 5. This CDR3 is built from 15 residues.

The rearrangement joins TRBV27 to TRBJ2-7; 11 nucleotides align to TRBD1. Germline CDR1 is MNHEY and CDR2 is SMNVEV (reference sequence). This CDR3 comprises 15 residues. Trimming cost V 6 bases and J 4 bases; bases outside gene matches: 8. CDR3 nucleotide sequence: TGTGCCAGCAGAATTGGGACAGGGGGATTTTACGAGCAGTACTTC. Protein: CASRIGTGGFYEQYF.

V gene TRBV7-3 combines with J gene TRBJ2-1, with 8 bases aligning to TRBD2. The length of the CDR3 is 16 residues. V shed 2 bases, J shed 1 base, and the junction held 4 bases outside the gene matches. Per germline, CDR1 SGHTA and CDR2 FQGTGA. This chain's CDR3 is CASSLSGGRSYNEQFF. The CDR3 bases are TGTGCCAGCAGCTTATCTGGCGGGAGGTCCTACAATGAGCAGTTCTTC.

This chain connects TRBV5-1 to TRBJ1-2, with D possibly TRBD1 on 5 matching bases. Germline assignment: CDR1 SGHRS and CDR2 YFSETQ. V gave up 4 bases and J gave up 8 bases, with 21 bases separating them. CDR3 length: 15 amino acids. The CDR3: CASSQTSDGGSGYTF. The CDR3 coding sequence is TGCGCCAGCAGCCAAACGTCGGACGGGGGAAGCGGCTACACCTTC.

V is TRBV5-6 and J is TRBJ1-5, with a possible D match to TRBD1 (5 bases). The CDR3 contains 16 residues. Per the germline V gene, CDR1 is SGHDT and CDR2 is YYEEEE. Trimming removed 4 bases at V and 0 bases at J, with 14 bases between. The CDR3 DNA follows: TGTGCCAGCAGCAATTGGTGGACATATAGCAATCAGCCCCAGCATTTT. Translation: CASSNWWTYSNQPQHF.

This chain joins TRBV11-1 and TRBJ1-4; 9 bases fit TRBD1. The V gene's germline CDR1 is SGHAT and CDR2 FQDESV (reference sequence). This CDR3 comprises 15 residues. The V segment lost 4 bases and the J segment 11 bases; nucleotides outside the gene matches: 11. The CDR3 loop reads CASSSAGTGWMKLFF. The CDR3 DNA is TGTGCCAGCAGCTCGGCCGGGACAGGGTGGATGAAACTGTTTTTT.

CDR3 in amino acids: CASSYLDGADTQYF. CDR3 bases: TGTGCCAGCAGTTACCTGGACGGGGCAGATACGCAGTATTTT. The rearrangement uses TRBV6-5 and TRBJ2-3; TRBD2 is a possible D gene (5 bases). This CDR3 comprises 14 residues. V was cut by 2 bases and J by 4 bases, with 10 bases left in between. The V gene's germline CDR1 is MNHEY and CDR2 SVGAGI.

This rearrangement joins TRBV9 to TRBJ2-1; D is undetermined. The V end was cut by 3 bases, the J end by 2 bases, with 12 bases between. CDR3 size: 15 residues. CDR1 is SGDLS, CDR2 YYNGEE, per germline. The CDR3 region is CASSAFSAPYNEQFF. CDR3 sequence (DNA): TGTGCCAGCAGCGCTTTTTCCGCCCCCTACAATGAGCAGTTCTTC.

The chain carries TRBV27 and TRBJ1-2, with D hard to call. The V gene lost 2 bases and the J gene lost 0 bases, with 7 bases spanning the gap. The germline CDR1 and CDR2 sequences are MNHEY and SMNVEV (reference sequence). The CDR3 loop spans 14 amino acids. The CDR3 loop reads CASSLGPSNYGYTF. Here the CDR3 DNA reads TGTGCCAGCAGTTTAGGGCCGTCTAACTATGGCTACACCTTC.

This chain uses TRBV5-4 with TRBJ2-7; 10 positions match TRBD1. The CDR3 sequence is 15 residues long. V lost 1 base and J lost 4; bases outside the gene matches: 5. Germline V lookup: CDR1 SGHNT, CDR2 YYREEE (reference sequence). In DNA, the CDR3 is TGTGCCAGCAGCTTGACTGACAGGGGGCCTTACGAGCAGTACTTC. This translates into CASSLTDRGPYEQYF. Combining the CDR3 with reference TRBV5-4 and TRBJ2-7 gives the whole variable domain ETGVTQSPTHLIKTRGQQVTLRCSSQSGHNTVSWYQQALGQGPQFIFQYYREEENGRGNFPPRFSGLQFPNYSSELNVNALELDDSALYLCASSLTDRGPYEQYFGPGTRLTVT.

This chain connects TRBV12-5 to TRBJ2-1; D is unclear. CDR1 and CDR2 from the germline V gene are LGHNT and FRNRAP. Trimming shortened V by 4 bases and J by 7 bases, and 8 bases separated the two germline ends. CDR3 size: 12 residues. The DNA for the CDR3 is TGTGCTAGTGGTTGGGGATGGAATGAGCAGTTCTTC. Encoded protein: CASGWGWNEQFF.

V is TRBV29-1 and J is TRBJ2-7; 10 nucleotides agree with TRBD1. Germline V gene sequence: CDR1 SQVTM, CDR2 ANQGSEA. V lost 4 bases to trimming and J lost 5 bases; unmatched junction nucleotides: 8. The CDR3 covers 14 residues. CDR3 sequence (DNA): TGCAGCGTTGGTACCGGGACAGGGGACCACGAGCAGTACTTC. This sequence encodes CSVGTGTGDHEQYF.

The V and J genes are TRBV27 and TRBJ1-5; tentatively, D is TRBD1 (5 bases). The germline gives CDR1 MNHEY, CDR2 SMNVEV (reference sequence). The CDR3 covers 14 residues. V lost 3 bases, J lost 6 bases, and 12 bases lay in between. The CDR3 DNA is TGTGCCAGCAGTTTCTACCAGGGAGGTCAGCCCCAGCATTTT. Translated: CASSFYQGGQPQHF.

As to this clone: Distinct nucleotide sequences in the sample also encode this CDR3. CDR3 DNA sequence: TGTGCCAGCAGCGACACAGGGGGCTCCTACGAGCAGTACTTC. Protein product: CASSDTGGSYEQYF. This chain joins TRBV5-4 and TRBJ2-7; TRBD1 matches 8 bases. The CDR3 is 14 amino acids. V was clipped by 4 bases and J by 0 bases; unmatched bases: 3. The germline V gene encodes CDR1 SGHNT and CDR2 YYREEE (reference sequence).

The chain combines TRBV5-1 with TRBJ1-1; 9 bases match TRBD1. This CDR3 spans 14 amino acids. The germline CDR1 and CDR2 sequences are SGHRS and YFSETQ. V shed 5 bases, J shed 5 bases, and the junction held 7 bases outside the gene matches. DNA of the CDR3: TGCGCCAGCAGACACCGGGACAGGGAGACTGAAGCTTTCTTT. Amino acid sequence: CASRHRDRETEAFF.

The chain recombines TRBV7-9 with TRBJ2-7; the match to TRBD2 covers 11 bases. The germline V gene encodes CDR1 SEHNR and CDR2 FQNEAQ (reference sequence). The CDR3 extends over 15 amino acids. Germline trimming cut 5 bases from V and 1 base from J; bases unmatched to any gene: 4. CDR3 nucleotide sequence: TGTGCCAGCAGCCACGGGACTAGCGGTTCCTACGAGCAGTACTTC. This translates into CASSHGTSGSYEQYF.

CDR3 nucleotide sequence: TGTGCCAGCAGTGAAGGGACTCAGTACGAGCAGTACTTC. Translating gives CASSEGTQYEQYF. The chain recombines TRBV6-1 with TRBJ2-7; D might be TRBD2 (5 bases). V lost 1 base to trimming and J lost 4 bases, with 8 bases between them. Per the germline V gene, CDR1 is MNHNS and CDR2 is SASEGT. This CDR3 contains 13 residues.

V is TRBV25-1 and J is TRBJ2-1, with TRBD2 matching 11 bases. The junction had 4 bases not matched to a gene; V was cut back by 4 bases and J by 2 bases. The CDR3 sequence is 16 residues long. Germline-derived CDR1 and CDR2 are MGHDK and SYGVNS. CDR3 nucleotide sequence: TGTGCCAGCAGTGTACTAGCGGGAGAGGCCTACAATGAGCAGTTCTTC. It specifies CASSVLAGEAYNEQFF.